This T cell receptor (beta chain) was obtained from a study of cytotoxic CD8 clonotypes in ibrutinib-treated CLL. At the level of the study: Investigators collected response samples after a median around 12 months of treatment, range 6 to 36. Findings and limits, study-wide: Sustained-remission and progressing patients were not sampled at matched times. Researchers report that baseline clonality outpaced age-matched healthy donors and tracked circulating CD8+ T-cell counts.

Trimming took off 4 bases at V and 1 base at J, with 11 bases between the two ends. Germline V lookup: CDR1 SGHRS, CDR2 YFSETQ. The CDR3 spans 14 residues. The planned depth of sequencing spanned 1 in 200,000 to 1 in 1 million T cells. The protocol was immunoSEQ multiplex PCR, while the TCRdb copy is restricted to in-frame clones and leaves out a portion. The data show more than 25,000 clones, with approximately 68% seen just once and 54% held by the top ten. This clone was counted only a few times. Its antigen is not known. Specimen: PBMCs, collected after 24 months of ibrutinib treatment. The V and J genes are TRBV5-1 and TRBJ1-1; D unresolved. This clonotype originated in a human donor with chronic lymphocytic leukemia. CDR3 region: CASSLGRENTEAFF. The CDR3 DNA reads TGCGCCAGCAGCCTCGGACGGGAGAACACTGAAGCTTTCTTT.